This record covers a single TCR beta chain. What it binds is not known. This sample is part of a study of blood T cells in healthy people across ages. Study outcomes and limitations: Naive T cell percentage by flow cytometry tracked strongly with beta diversity. It was the long-lived donors that had more naive CD4+ cells and higher diversity than aged donors.

Healthy Caucasian individuals from Russia aged 6 to 90 were enrolled as donors. The use of a sample-barcoded 5' primer and a J-beta primer mix characterized a second PCR of about 7 to 12 cycles. A template-switch adaptor that had 12 random nucleotides put a tag on each cDNA molecule. TCRdb re-derived calls from the 5' RACE reads in MiXCR, one entry per CDR3 protein. The sample lists approximately 730,000 distinct CDR3 sequences, roughly two fifths occurring once. Trimming shortened V by 5 bases and J by 7 bases, and 18 bases separated the two germline ends. The germline V gene has CDR1 SGHTA and CDR2 FQGNSA. The CDR3 totals 15 residues.

This receptor was taken from a woman in her sixties or seventies in good health. What was sequenced was blood. J is TRBJ2-1 and V is TRBV7-2, with D perhaps matching TRBD2 (5 bases). The CDR3 region has the DNA TGTGCCAGCAGCCCAACACTAGTGTGGGAAAATGAGCAGTTCTTC. It translates to CASSPTLVWENEQFF.